Listed below are T cell receptor beta chains from one sample, sequenced in a study of blood T cell repertoires in COVID-19. This table comes from immunoSEQ multiplex PCR, and its TCRdb copy is limited to in-frame clones, with some not included. The data contain 250,000 or so clones, 90% of them singletons. Source material: peripheral blood. Receptors originate from a woman aged 60-70 years with COVID-19, enrolled during active disease. Both conserved end residues are trimmed from each CDR3.

CDR3aa	j_gene	v_gene
ASSPGVANSPLH	TRBJ1-6	TRBV7-9
ASSLLGTGRVNTEAF	TRBJ1-1	TRBV27
ASSIGGSSQPQH	TRBJ1-5	TRBV19
ASSLSGQGTSNEKLF	TRBJ1-4	TRBV5-6
AISESGVANTIY	TRBJ1-3	TRBV10-3
ASSYGQFYGYT	TRBJ1-2	TRBV6-2/TRBV6-3
ASSQDPGVRSGNTIY	TRBJ1-3	TRBV3-1/TRBV3-2
ASREAGGSYNEQF	TRBJ2-1	TRBV2
ALKDSLGVTNYGYT	TRBJ1-2	TRBV2
ASSQDRSRGNGELF	TRBJ2-2	TRBV4-3
ASSLGQNYGYT	TRBJ1-2	TRBV7-2
ASSRDRGNQPQH	TRBJ1-5	TRBV19
ASSQGAYNEQF	TRBJ2-1	TRBV4-3
ASSSIAGGPGIYNEQF	TRBJ2-1	TRBV9
ASRRHYGYT	TRBJ1-2	TRBV6-5
ASSPTGLDTQY	TRBJ2-3	TRBV18
TAGSFGGYT	TRBJ1-2	TRBV27
ASSFPGAGIGQPQH	TRBJ1-5	TRBV5-8
ASSPDRVNTEAF	TRBJ1-1	TRBV18
ASSRTGTGGLGTEAF	TRBJ1-1	TRBV19
ASSPRQGSNTEAF	TRBJ1-1	TRBV19
ASSQDRDPGYSPLH	TRBJ1-6	TRBV4-3
ASSYGRNQPQH	TRBJ1-5	TRBV6-5
ASSGKQGVEYGYT	TRBJ1-2	TRBV2
ASSLRGTRGSGNTIY	TRBJ1-3	TRBV13
ASSDRGYGYT	TRBJ1-2	TRBV19
ASSQFGLKSSYEQY	TRBJ2-7	TRBV23-1
ASSIGPDMDEKLF	TRBJ1-4	TRBV19
AISDGDTLSGNTIY	TRBJ1-3	TRBV10-3
ASSQRTGPGYGYT	TRBJ1-2	TRBV13
ASSPQIRRGIDTQY	TRBJ2-3	TRBV4-3
ASSLQGEYTDTQY	TRBJ2-3	TRBV19
ASSLQGSVNEKLF	TRBJ1-4	TRBV5-1
ASSIVGRFAKNIQY	TRBJ2-4	TRBV19
ASSPGTGGEAF	TRBJ1-1	TRBV7-3
ASSLQGGNEKLF	TRBJ1-4	TRBV7-2
ASSLAGSDYGYT	TRBJ1-2	TRBV5-1
ASSRRWAQDTQY	TRBJ2-3	TRBV7-2
ASRPGGGRDSRSNQPQH	TRBJ1-5	TRBV3-1/TRBV3-2
ASSPGTGAGYT	TRBJ1-2	TRBV18
ASSPSTGVINQPQH	TRBJ1-5	TRBV18
ASSLGRDRYTDTQY	TRBJ2-3	TRBV28
ASSPDYTYNEQF	TRBJ2-1	TRBV5-5
ASSMGRGGTDTQY	TRBJ2-3	TRBV19
ASSLGDRLNYGYT	TRBJ1-2	TRBV7-6
ASSPPTGILGRTNEKLF	TRBJ1-4	TRBV19
ASSGRGSYEKLF	TRBJ1-4	TRBV2
ASRGEGRRTDTQY	TRBJ2-3	TRBV10-3
ASRTDKNTEAF	TRBJ1-1	TRBV5-8
ASSLNPRSGSDNEQF	TRBJ2-1	TRBV7-9